Listed below are T cell receptor beta chains from one sample, sequenced in a study of blood T cell repertoires in COVID-19. The repertoire was sequenced with immunoSEQ multiplex PCR; TCRdb's copy has only in-frame clones and lacks some. The sample yields more than 55,000 clones, over 90% seen once. Sequencing input: peripheral blood. The receptors were sampled from a man in his fifties or sixties with active COVID-19. Both conserved end residues are part of each CDR3. The D gene is left open where the match is weak. The size entry is marked missing in some rows and otherwise reads once, few, many or a size class.

j_call d_call v_call clone_size cdr3_nt cdr3_aa
TRBJ2-5 TRBD2 TRBV6-5 - TGTGCCAGCAAGGTTGCGACTAGCGGATCAGAGACCCAGTACTTC CASKVATSGSETQYF
TRBJ1-5 TRBD1 TRBV6-1 - TGTGCCAGCAGTGCGGGTGACAGGGGTGGCAATCAGCCCCAGCATTTT CASSAGDRGGNQPQHF
TRBJ2-7 - TRBV2 - TGTGCCAGCAGTGAATTATACGAGCAGTACTTC CASSELYEQYF
TRBJ1-1 TRBD1 TRBV3-1/TRBV3-2 - TGTGCCAGCAGCCACGGACAGGGAGGGACTGAAGCTTTCTTT CASSHGQGGTEAFF
TRBJ1-5 - TRBV2 - TGTGCCAGCAGTGGTTATAGCAATCAGCCCCAGCATTTT CASSGYSNQPQHF
TRBJ1-3 - TRBV7-2 - TGTGCCAGCAGCCTTGCAGGGGCCAGCTCTGGAAACACCATATATTTT CASSLAGASSGNTIYF
TRBJ2-3 - TRBV10-3 - TGTGCCGCGGCGGGGGCCAGCACAGATACGCAGTATTTT CAAAGASTDTQYF
TRBJ2-6 - TRBV28 - TGTGCCAGCAGCCCCATCCCTGGGGCCAACGTCCTGACTTTC CASSPIPGANVLTF
TRBJ2-1 TRBD2 TRBV28 - TGTGCCAGCAGTCACCTACTAGCGGGCTTCGACAATGAGCAGTTCTTC CASSHLLAGFDNEQFF
TRBJ2-3 - TRBV5-7 - TGTGCCAGCAGCAGCAGGCAGGGGGAGGACACAGATACGCAGTATTTT CASSSRQGEDTDTQYF
TRBJ2-3 TRBD2 TRBV7-2 - TGTGCCAGCAGCTTAGAAATGGGGGGGTTATTTCTCACAGATACGCAGTATTTT CASSLEMGGLFLTDTQYF
TRBJ1-6 - TRBV7-8 once TGTGCCAGCAGCTTAGGACGGACGCGGGATTCACCCCTCCACTTT CASSLGRTRDSPLHF
TRBJ2-7 TRBD2 TRBV28 once TGTGCCACCCTGACTAGCGGGCCCTCCTACGAGCAGTACTTC CATLTSGPSYEQYF
TRBJ2-1 - TRBV20-1 - TGCAGTGCTAGTAAAACAGCGGTGGTCGGTGAGCAGTTCTTC CSASKTAVVGEQFF
TRBJ2-7 TRBD1 TRBV28 once TGTGCCAGCAGTACAGGGGATAATATTCGGTACTTC CASSTGDNIRYF
TRBJ1-2 - TRBV5-1 - TGCGCCAGCAGCTTGGACCAGGCCGGTAAAGGCTACACCTTC CASSLDQAGKGYTF
TRBJ1-1 TRBD1 TRBV5-1 - TGCGCCAGCAGCTTGTACAGGGGGAGTACTGAAGCTTTCTTT CASSLYRGSTEAFF
TRBJ2-4 TRBD1 TRBV5-1 - TGCGCCAGCAGCATGACAGGGGGCAAAAACATTCAGTACTTC CASSMTGGKNIQYF
TRBJ2-1 TRBD2 TRBV15 - TGTGCCACCAGCAGAGGAGGACTAGCGGGAGTTGAGCAGTTCTTC CATSRGGLAGVEQFF
TRBJ1-1 - TRBV25-1 - TGTGCCAGCAGTGACCCTCAGGGCTCGGGAGGTGAAGCTTTCTTT CASSDPQGSGGEAFF
TRBJ1-5 TRBD1 TRBV10-3 - TGTGCCATCAGTGAGCAACAGGGGGCTGAGGAGCCCCAGCATTTT CAISEQQGAEEPQHF
TRBJ2-7 TRBD1 TRBV6-2/TRBV6-3 - TGTGCCAGCAGTTACCCGACAGGGGAATCCTACGAGCAGTACTTC CASSYPTGESYEQYF
TRBJ2-3 - TRBV3-1/TRBV3-2 - TGTGCCAGCAGCCAAGATCGGGGGAGAGGGAGCACAGATACGCAGTATTTT CASSQDRGRGSTDTQYF
TRBJ1-6 - TRBV25-1 - TGTGCCAGCAGTGAAAGGGTGGGGGGTACCGCACCCCTCCACTTT CASSERVGGTAPLHF
TRBJ2-3 - TRBV6-5 - TGTGCCAGCAGGGGAACTAGCAGGAGAGCAGATACGCAGTATTTT CASRGTSRRADTQYF
TRBJ1-4 - TRBV7-8 - TGTGCCAGCAGCTTAGTGATGTCTAGGCACCCAACTAATGAAAAACTGTTTTTT CASSLVMSRHPTNEKLFF
TRBJ1-1 TRBD1 TRBV4-2 - TGTGCCAGCGTTTCCGGGACAGGGGGCAATGAAGCTTTCTTT CASVSGTGGNEAFF
TRBJ2-7 - TRBV19 - TGTGCCAGTAACGGCGGCGAGAGCTCCTACGAGCAGTACTTC CASNGGESSYEQYF
TRBJ1-1 - TRBV19 - TGTGCCAGTAGTCCCGGAGGGGGGGGTTCGAGCACTGAAGCTTTCTTT CASSPGGGGSSTEAFF
TRBJ2-2 - TRBV7-9 - TGTGCCAGCAGCTCCGCTAGCGTTTCCGGGGAGCTGTTTTTT CASSSASVSGELFF
TRBJ2-2 TRBD2 TRBV24-1 - TGTGCCACCGGGGGACTAGCGGGAGCTGGGGAGCTGTTTTTT CATGGLAGAGELFF
TRBJ1-5 - TRBV6-6 - TGTGCCAGCATTCAATCCATCCGCAATCAGCCCCAGCATTTT CASIQSIRNQPQHF
TRBJ2-7 TRBD1 TRBV28 - TGTGCCAGCAGTTACTACCGTGGACAGGGGGCCTACGAGCAGTACTTC CASSYYRGQGAYEQYF
TRBJ1-2 - TRBV11-1 few TGTGCCAGCAGCCAGGACCAGGAGGGTGGCTACACCTTC CASSQDQEGGYTF
TRBJ1-3 - TRBV10-3 - TGTGCCATCCGGGACAATACTCCCTCTGGAAACACCATATATTTT CAIRDNTPSGNTIYF
TRBJ1-5 TRBD1 TRBV19 - TGTGCCAGTAGTAACAGGGGTCAGCCCCAGCATTTT CASSNRGQPQHF
TRBJ2-7 - TRBV3-1/TRBV3-2 - TGTGCCAGCAGCCAAGCGGGACTGACTGGGGGCGAGCAGTACTTC CASSQAGLTGGEQYF
TRBJ2-3 TRBD2 TRBV6-6 - TGTGCCTCAACTAGCGGGGCCTTGGATACGCAGTATTTT CASTSGALDTQYF
TRBJ2-2 - TRBV4-3 - TGCGCCAGCAGCCAAGATCCCCCGGGAAGCCTACTCGGGGAGCTGTTTTTT CASSQDPPGSLLGELFF
TRBJ2-6 - TRBV3-1/TRBV3-2 - TGTGCCAGCAGCCAAGGGCGGGGGGACAGCTCTGGGGCCAACGTCCTGACTTTC CASSQGRGDSSGANVLTF
TRBJ1-6 - TRBV2 - TGTGCCAGCGCTGGCCTCCAAGGGGGAGTAACTAATTCACCCCTCCACTTT CASAGLQGGVTNSPLHF
TRBJ2-1 - TRBV4-1 - TGCGCCAGCAGCCAAGCGGGAAGGGTTGAGCAGTTCTTC CASSQAGRVEQFF
TRBJ2-7 - TRBV5-6 - TGTGCCAGCAGCCTCCCCGGTCCTTCCTACGAGCAGTACTTC CASSLPGPSYEQYF
TRBJ1-1 - TRBV19 - TGTGCCAGTAGCCCAACCGGGGGAGAGACTGAAGCTTTCTTT CASSPTGGETEAFF
TRBJ1-6 TRBD1 TRBV7-8 - TGTGCCAGCAGCCAGGACAGGGCTTCACCCCTCCACTTT CASSQDRASPLHF